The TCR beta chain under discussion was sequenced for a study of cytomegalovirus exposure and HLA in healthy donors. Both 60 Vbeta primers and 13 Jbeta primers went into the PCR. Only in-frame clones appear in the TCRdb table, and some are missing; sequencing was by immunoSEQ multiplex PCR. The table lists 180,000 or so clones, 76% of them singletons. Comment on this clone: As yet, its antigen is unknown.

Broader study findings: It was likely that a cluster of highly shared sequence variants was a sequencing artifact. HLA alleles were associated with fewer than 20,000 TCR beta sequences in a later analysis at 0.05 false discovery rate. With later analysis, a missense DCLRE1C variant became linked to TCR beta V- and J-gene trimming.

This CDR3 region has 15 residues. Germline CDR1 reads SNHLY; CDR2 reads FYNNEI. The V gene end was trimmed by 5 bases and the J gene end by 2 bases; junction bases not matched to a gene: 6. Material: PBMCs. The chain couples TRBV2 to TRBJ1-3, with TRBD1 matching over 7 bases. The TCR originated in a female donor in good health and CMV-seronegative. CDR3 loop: CASSSDRVAGNTIYF. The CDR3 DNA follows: TGTGCCAGCAGTAGTGACAGGGTGGCTGGAAACACCATATATTTT.